These 24 T cell receptor beta chains were all obtained from the same sample, sequenced in a study of blood T cells in healthy people across ages. A sample-barcoded 5' primer and a J-beta primer mix were used in a second PCR of roughly 7 to 11 cycles. TCRdb fed the 5' RACE reads into MiXCR, producing one record per CDR3 protein. The sample lists some 700,000 distinct CDR3 sequences, 22% seen once, with roughly 22% in the top ten. The sequenced material came from blood. The source of these receptors is a man between 70 and 80 years old in good health.

As to this clonotype: A read error is possible here, since a much larger clone lies one base away. This rearrangement joins TRBV7-6 to TRBJ2-3, with D possibly TRBD2 on 6 matching bases. The CDR3 sequence is 14 residues long. The germline V gene has CDR1 SGHVS and CDR2 FNYEAQ. Trimming took off 6 bases at V and 0 bases at J, with 10 bases between the two ends. DNA of the CDR3: TGTGCCAGCAGGGAAGGGACTAGCACAGATACGCAGTATTTT. This gives the protein CASREGTSTDTQYF.

This clonotype occurred a few times. V is TRBV12-3 or TRBV12-4 and J is TRBJ2-7, with D uncertain. This CDR3 contains 13 residues. The ends were cut back, 1 base at V and 0 bases at J, with 4 bases in the middle. The CDR3 spells CASSLGNSYEQYF. The CDR3 DNA follows: TGTGCCAGCAGTTTAGGCAACTCCTACGAGCAGTACTTC.

The chain carries TRBV6-5 and TRBJ2-5; D may be TRBD2 (7 bases). Germline CDR1 and CDR2: MNHEY and SVGAGI. CDR3 length: 16 amino acids. V was cut by 4 bases and J by 1 base, with 16 bases left in between. CDR3 bases: TGTGCCAGCAGTTTCGACGCGGGGGCCCTCCAAGAGACCCAGTACTTC. Its translation: CASSFDAGALQETQYF.

The J gene is TRBJ1-2, the V gene TRBV7-2, with 7 bases lining up with TRBD1. This CDR3 is built from 13 residues. Germline V gene lookup returns CDR1 SGHTA and CDR2 FQGNSA. Trimming removed 8 bases from V and 5 bases from J; junction bases left unmatched: 8. The CDR3 here is CASHRDRLYGYTF. CDR3 coding DNA: TGTGCCAGCCATAGGGACAGACTATATGGCTACACCTTC.

This sequence joins TRBV11-2 and TRBJ1-1, with 12 positions matching TRBD1. V lost 5 bases, J lost 3 bases, and 7 bases stayed unmatched. There are 16 residues in the CDR3. Germline-derived CDR1 and CDR2 are SGHAT and FQNNGV. In DNA, the CDR3 is TGTGCCAGCAGCCTTACCGGGACAGGGGGCTACACTGAAGCTTTCTTT. Translated, it gives CASSLTGTGGYTEAFF.

This clonotype has only a few counts. This chain connects TRBV20-1 to TRBJ2-7; unclear D gene. With 3 bases removed from V and 3 bases from J, the gap between germline ends came to 12 bases. The CDR3 sequence is 13 residues long. Germline V gene lookup returns CDR1 DFQATT and CDR2 SNEGSKA (reference sequence). The CDR3 here is CSASTRIGYEQYF. CDR3 bases: TGCAGTGCTAGCACCAGAATAGGCTACGAGCAGTACTTC.

This clonotype showed up just a few times. It may be a read error: a sequence one base away is much more abundant. The genes are TRBV24-1 and TRBJ2-1, with TRBD2 matching over 11 bases. CDR3 length: 14 amino acids. After removal of 12 bases from V and 6 bases from J, the junction contained 9 bases not matched to a gene. Germline CDR1 KGHDR, CDR2 SFDVKD. CDR3 sequence: CAPQLAGASNEQFF. CDR3 DNA sequence: TGTGCCCCCCAACTAGCGGGGGCCTCCAATGAGCAGTTCTTC.

The gene calls are TRBV12-3 or TRBV12-4 and TRBJ1-5, with a tentative D call TRBD1 (5 bases). CDR3 length equals 15 residues. Trimming left V 6 bases short and J 5 bases short, with 17 bases between. This chain's CDR3 is CASSPRLRDDQPQHF. CDR3 nucleotide sequence: TGTGCCAGCAGCCCTAGACTCAGGGACGATCAGCCCCAGCATTTT.

There are a few counts of this clonotype. J is TRBJ2-1 and V is TRBV4-3, with 7 positions matching TRBD2. Germline V gene lookup returns CDR1 LGHNA and CDR2 YSLEER. V trimming: 0 bases; J trimming: 0 bases; junction bases outside the gene matches: 5. The CDR3 has 17 amino acids. CDR3 sequence reads: CASSQERRTSSYNEQFF. CDR3 DNA sequence: TGCGCCAGCAGCCAAGAGAGGAGGACTAGCTCCTACAATGAGCAGTTCTTC.

The chain recombines TRBV30 with TRBJ1-4; TRBD1 aligns across 7 bases. Trimming removed 5 bases from V and 3 bases from J; junction bases left unmatched: 6. Germline values: CDR1 GTSNPN, CDR2 SVGIG (reference sequence). The CDR3 covers 14 residues. In nucleotides, the CDR3 is TGTGCCTGGGAGGGCGGGACAGCTAATGAAAAACTGTTTTTT. Encoded protein: CAWEGGTANEKLFF.

This chain links TRBV28 with TRBJ2-5; TRBD1 matches at 9 bases. CDR1 is MDHEN and CDR2 is SYDVKM in the germline V gene. This CDR3 comprises 17 residues. Trimming at V came to 6 bases and at J to 2 bases, leaving 13 bases not matched to a gene. Here the CDR3 reads CASSNLGTGKSQETQYF. The DNA of the CDR3 is TGTGCCAGCAGCAATCTCGGGACAGGGAAATCACAAGAGACCCAGTACTTC.

This clonotype was seen a few times. The rearrangement joins TRBV6-1 to TRBJ1-5; 8 bases map to TRBD1. The V gene end was trimmed by 1 base and the J gene end by 5 bases; junction bases not matched to a gene: 7. CDR1 MNHNS and CDR2 SASEGT come from the germline V gene. The CDR3 is made up of 16 amino acids. The DNA for the CDR3 is TGTGCCAGCAGTGAAGTTCCAGGGGGCGGCTATCAGCCCCAGCATTTT. Residues: CASSEVPGGGYQPQHF.

The V call is TRBV29-1, the J call TRBJ2-1; D is ambiguous. The J call may not be correct, given that the DNA end is closer to TRBJ2-5. The CDR3 covers 11 residues. Germline values: CDR1 SQVTM, CDR2 ANQGSEA. The CDR3 protein is CSGSEQETQYF. The DNA of the CDR3 is TGCAGCGGGTCGGAACAAGAGACCCAGTACTTC.

V and J are TRBV12-3 or TRBV12-4 and TRBJ1-2, with D uncertain. There are 14 residues in the CDR3. V was pared by 3 bases and J by 5 bases, with 13 bases between. The CDR3 spells CASSFYLALYGYTF. CDR3 bases: TGTGCCAGCAGTTTTTACCTAGCGCTTTATGGCTACACCTTC.

A few counts support this clonotype. V gene TRBV13 combines with J gene TRBJ1-2; no clear D. CDR1 PRHDT and CDR2 FYEKMQ come from the germline V gene (reference sequence). The CDR3 totals 11 residues. Deletions cut 7 bases from V and 1 base from J, with 4 bases between. CDR3 coding DNA: TGTGCCAGCAAGGGTAACTATGGCTACACCTTC. Translation: CASKGNYGYTF. The whole variable domain, filled in from reference TRBV13 and TRBJ1-2, reads AAGVIQSPRHLIKEKRETATLKCYPIPRHDTVYWYQQGPGQDPQFLISFYEKMQSDKGSIPDRFSAQQFSDYHSELNMSSLELGDSALYFCASKGNYGYTFGSGTRLTVV.

This chain links TRBV20-1 with TRBJ1-1; 8 bases agree with TRBD1. This CDR3 is built from 15 residues. Germline V gene lookup returns CDR1 DFQATT and CDR2 SNEGSKA (reference sequence). The V gene end was trimmed by 1 base and the J gene end by 6 bases; junction bases not matched to a gene: 10. The CDR3 sequence: CSARAIGQGNAEAFF. The CDR3, as DNA: TGCAGTGCTAGAGCCATCGGACAGGGTAACGCTGAAGCTTTCTTT.

The rearrangement joins TRBV15 to TRBJ1-5; the D gene is possibly TRBD1 (6 bases). Germline CDR1 and CDR2: LNHNV and YYDKDF (reference sequence). CDR3 length equals 15 residues. V dropped 4 bases and J dropped 0 bases, with 10 bases sitting between them. The CDR3 region is CATSIGQYSNQPQHF. CDR3 nucleotides: TGTGCCACCAGCATAGGACAGTATAGCAATCAGCCCCAGCATTTT.

This clonotype has only a few counts. V and J are TRBV4-1 and TRBJ2-1; 8 nucleotides align to TRBD2. Germline assignment: CDR1 MGHRA and CDR2 YSYEKL. Trimming cost V 0 bases and J 6 bases; bases outside gene matches: 4. The CDR3 loop spans 15 amino acids. The DNA of the CDR3 is TGCGCCAGCAGCCAAGAAAGCGGGAGTGTCAATGAGCAGTTCTTC. It is translated as CASSQESGSVNEQFF.

This chain joins TRBV2 and TRBJ2-2, with 9 bases identical to TRBD1. Trimming at V came to 5 bases and at J to 6 bases, leaving 4 bases not matched to a gene. The CDR3 has 14 amino acids. In germline, CDR1 is SNHLY, CDR2 FYNNEI. The CDR3 sequence: CASSLQGASGELFF. DNA of the CDR3: TGTGCCAGCAGTTTACAGGGGGCATCCGGGGAGCTGTTTTTT.

Only a few counts were recorded for this clonotype. The chain has TRBV15 and TRBJ2-3; TRBD2 matches at 16 bases. The CDR3 length is 18 residues. Germline CDR1 is LNHNV and CDR2 is YYDKDF (reference sequence). Germline trimming cut 0 bases from V and 4 bases from J; bases unmatched to any gene: 4. The CDR3 here is CATSRDLGLAGGADTQYF. As DNA, the CDR3 is TGTGCCACCAGCAGAGATTTGGGACTAGCGGGAGGGGCAGATACGCAGTATTTT.

Only a few counts were recorded for this clonotype. The V gene is TRBV5-5, the J gene TRBJ2-5; 7 bases map to TRBD1. The DNA end is a closer match to TRBJ2-7, so the J assignment may be wrong. This CDR3 spans 14 amino acids. From germline, CDR1 is SGHKS and CDR2 YYEKEE (reference sequence). The CDR3 here is CASSIGQVDYEQYF. The CDR3 nucleotides read TGTGCCAGCAGTATAGGACAGGTTGACTACGAGCAGTACTTC.

The rearrangement uses TRBV20-1 and TRBJ1-1, with D perhaps matching TRBD1 (6 bases). Trimming took off 5 bases at V and 0 bases at J, with 10 bases between the two ends. This CDR3 is 13 amino acids long. CDR1 is DFQATT, CDR2 SNEGSKA, per germline (reference sequence). CDR3 coding DNA: TGCAGTGCTGACAGGTCCTTGAACACTGAAGCTTTCTTT. This translates into CSADRSLNTEAFF.

The chain carries TRBV20-1 and TRBJ1-1, with TRBD1 as a possible D gene (5 bases). The CDR3 runs 13 residues. The germline V gene has CDR1 DFQATT and CDR2 SNEGSKA (reference sequence). V shed 7 bases and J shed 2 bases, with 14 bases lying between them. CDR3 region: CSVLGPSNTEAFF. In DNA form, the CDR3 reads TGCAGTGTCTTGGGACCTTCAAACACTGAAGCTTTCTTT.

The V gene is TRBV12-3 or TRBV12-4, the J gene TRBJ1-3; D call uncertain. V was pared by 7 bases and J by 6 bases, with 7 bases between. This CDR3 is 11 amino acids long. CDR3 DNA: TGTGCCAGCACCCTCCAAAACACCATATATTTT. Translating gives CASTLQNTIYF.